This TCR beta chain stems from a study of T cell changes during pregnancy in multiple sclerosis (dated 2019 in TCRdb). Broadly, across the study: The study looked at changes in the T cell repertoire across pregnancy in women with multiple sclerosis.

The library was obtained by the immunoSEQ multiplex PCR assay. In its TCRdb copy, this immuneACCESS table keeps in-frame sequences only and misses some clones. Where compared with another copy, unresolved V genes explain less than half of these, and the others have no known cause. The sample table contains 25,000 to 35,000 clones; only one count was recorded for more than 70% of them. The biggest ten clones account for 5% to 5.5% of the sample. The CDR3 contains 16 residues, cysteine and phenylalanine counted. Here the CDR3 DNA is all that survives: 48 bases in frame from base 1. Sequences SGHVS (CDR1) and FNYEAQ (CDR2) are obtained from the germline V gene. V loses 5 bases at its end and J loses 7 bases; junction bases beyond the gene matches: 12. About this clone: Its antigen has not been determined. No much larger clone exists at a distance of one base, and base qualities are not known.

This chain is built from TRBV7-6 and TRBJ2-1; a stretch of 9 junction bases matches TRBD2. This TCR came from a female donor with multiple sclerosis, enrolled in a pregnancy study. The sequenced sample was CD8+ T cells from peripheral blood mononuclear cells, obtained in the first trimester of pregnancy. In nucleotides, the sequence is TGTGCCAGCAGCGGTCCAATAGCGGGAGTTAGGAATGAGCAGTTCTTC. It is translated as CASSGPIAGVRNEQFF.